This T cell receptor (beta chain) was captured by sequencing in a study of blood T cell repertoires in COVID-19. Overall study: The study drew acute and convalescent COVID-19 samples from the United States, Italy and Spain. Sample material is recorded as cDNA or gDNA derived from T cells, B-cell-depleted T cells, or PBMCs.

Trimming cost V 4 bases and J 6 bases; bases outside gene matches: 3. The germline CDR1 and CDR2 sequences are SGHTA and FQGNSA. This CDR3 region has 12 residues. Original handling: Estimation of nucleated cell counts was performed using reference gene primer amplification. The data were produced by immunoSEQ multiplex PCR, yet TCRdb's version contains in-frame clones alone and is incomplete. V, J and clone size are taken as reported in that table, and D and trimming were inferred from the DNA itself. The table has tens of thousands of clones, approximately 88% seen once. This chain uses TRBV7-2 with TRBJ2-7; 7 nucleotides match TRBD2. The source is a human donor in a cohort sampled during active COVID-19. Material: peripheral blood. CDR3 sequence reads: CASSSRTSEQYF. The CDR3 nucleotides read TGTGCCAGCAGCTCCCGGACTAGCGAGCAGTACTTC.